This is a list of T cell receptor beta chains from one sample in a study of neurological immune-mediated disorders. MiXCR was run by TCRdb on the 5' RACE reads, yielding one entry per CDR3 protein. The repertoire holds around 38,000 distinct CDR3 sequences, with about 14% as singletons. The sequenced sample consisted of CD4+ T cells from blood. The receptors derive from a woman in her fifties or sixties with HTLV-1-associated myelopathy (HAM/TSP). Each CDR3 is given with its conserved first and last residue. The order of the fields is clone size, J gene, V gene, D gene, CDR3 length, CDR3 DNA, CDR3 protein. A D gene is named only where the DNA matches it firmly. Clone size, where shown, is once, few, many, or a class for clones that have expanded.

clone_size: many; j_call: TRBJ2-4; v_call: TRBV20-1; d_call: -; cdr3_length: 13; cdr3_nt: TGCAGTGCTAGTCCGGGAGCCGTGGACATTCAGTACTTC; cdr3_aa: CSASPGAVDIQYF
clone_size: -; j_call: TRBJ2-3; v_call: TRBV21-1; d_call: -; cdr3_length: 17; cdr3_nt: TGTGCCAGCAGCAAAGAAGGGTTACGGATTAGCACAGATACGCAGTATTTT; cdr3_aa: CASSKEGLRISTDTQYF
clone_size: many; j_call: TRBJ1-4; v_call: TRBV20-1; d_call: TRBD1; cdr3_length: 14; cdr3_nt: TGCAGTGCTAGGCACGGGACAGGGGACGAAAAACTGTTTTTT; cdr3_aa: CSARHGTGDEKLFF
clone_size: once; j_call: TRBJ1-5; v_call: TRBV7-7; d_call: TRBD1; cdr3_length: 15; cdr3_nt: TGTGCCAGCAGCTTAGACGGGACAGTCGGAGATACGCAGCATTTT; cdr3_aa: CASSLDGTVGDTQHF
clone_size: many; j_call: TRBJ2-3; v_call: TRBV29-1; d_call: TRBD2; cdr3_length: 17; cdr3_nt: TGCAGCGTTGAAGGTTTTGGCACTAGCGGGGGCGTAGATACGCAGTATTTT; cdr3_aa: CSVEGFGTSGGVDTQYF
clone_size: many; j_call: TRBJ2-7; v_call: TRBV6-5; d_call: TRBD1; cdr3_length: 13; cdr3_nt: TGTGCCAGCAGTTCGGACAGGGACTACGAGCAGTACTTC; cdr3_aa: CASSSDRDYEQYF
clone_size: -; j_call: TRBJ2-7; v_call: TRBV7-9; d_call: TRBD1; cdr3_length: 16; cdr3_nt: TGTGCCAGCAGCTTAGTCGCAGGGGGCCCATCCTACGAGCAGTACTTC; cdr3_aa: CASSLVAGGPSYEQYF
clone_size: few; j_call: TRBJ2-3; v_call: TRBV20-1; d_call: TRBD2; cdr3_length: 16; cdr3_nt: TGCAGTGCCAGACCGGGACTAGCGACTAGCACAGATACGCAGTATTTT; cdr3_aa: CSARPGLATSTDTQYF
clone_size: few; j_call: TRBJ2-5; v_call: TRBV24-1; d_call: -; cdr3_length: 15; cdr3_nt: TGTGCCACCAGTGATCCCGGGACCCGACGAGAGACCCAGTACTTC; cdr3_aa: CATSDPGTRRETQYF
clone_size: many; j_call: TRBJ1-5; v_call: TRBV19; d_call: -; cdr3_length: 14; cdr3_nt: TGTGCCAGTAGTTTGGACAGAGCCAATCAGCCCCAGCATTTT; cdr3_aa: CASSLDRANQPQHF
clone_size: -; j_call: TRBJ2-3; v_call: TRBV20-1; d_call: TRBD2; cdr3_length: 14; cdr3_nt: TGCAGTGCAAGTAGCGGGGGGAACACAGATACGCAGTATTTT; cdr3_aa: CSASSGGNTDTQYF
clone_size: many; j_call: TRBJ2-2; v_call: TRBV20-1; d_call: -; cdr3_length: 16; cdr3_nt: TGCAGTGCTAGAGACCTACGGACAGACCCCACCGGGGAGCTGTTTTTT; cdr3_aa: CSARDLRTDPTGELFF
clone_size: many; j_call: TRBJ2-1; v_call: TRBV28; d_call: -; cdr3_length: 16; cdr3_nt: TGTGCCAGCAGCCAGAGGGGGGTGACATCCTACAATGAGCAGTTCTTC; cdr3_aa: CASSQRGVTSYNEQFF
clone_size: many; j_call: TRBJ1-1; v_call: TRBV7-9; d_call: -; cdr3_length: 13; cdr3_nt: TGTGCCAGCAGCTTTACAGGGAACACTGAAGCTTTCTTT; cdr3_aa: CASSFTGNTEAFF
clone_size: few; j_call: TRBJ2-1; v_call: TRBV4-1; d_call: TRBD2; cdr3_length: 16; cdr3_nt: TGCGCCAGCAGACCCGCCGGGACTAGCTCCTACAATGAGCAGTTCTTC; cdr3_aa: CASRPAGTSSYNEQFF
clone_size: many; j_call: TRBJ2-6; v_call: TRBV7-2; d_call: -; cdr3_length: 15; cdr3_nt: TGTGCCAGCAGCGTGCAGGGAACTGGGGCCAACGTCCTGACTTTC; cdr3_aa: CASSVQGTGANVLTF
clone_size: many; j_call: TRBJ2-1; v_call: TRBV20-1; d_call: TRBD1; cdr3_length: 16; cdr3_nt: TGCAGTGCTAGAAAAGTGGGACAGGGGCAATACAATGAGCAGTTCTTC; cdr3_aa: CSARKVGQGQYNEQFF
clone_size: many; j_call: TRBJ2-1; v_call: TRBV20-1; d_call: -; cdr3_length: 15; cdr3_nt: TGCAGTGCTAGAGGATTCGGAGTCATGGGGTATGAGCAGTTCTTC; cdr3_aa: CSARGFGVMGYEQFF
clone_size: many; j_call: TRBJ2-1; v_call: TRBV4-2; d_call: TRBD2; cdr3_length: 16; cdr3_nt: TGTGCCAGCAGCCAACTACCTAGCGGGGGGGCACAGGAGCAGTTCTTC; cdr3_aa: CASSQLPSGGAQEQFF
clone_size: many; j_call: TRBJ1-1; v_call: TRBV5-1; d_call: -; cdr3_length: 14; cdr3_nt: TGCGCCAGCGCCCCTACAGGGATGAACACTGAAGCTTTCTTT; cdr3_aa: CASAPTGMNTEAFF
clone_size: many; j_call: TRBJ2-1; v_call: TRBV7-8; d_call: TRBD2; cdr3_length: 12; cdr3_nt: TGTGCCAGCAGCCGCGGGGGAAATGAGCAGTTCTTC; cdr3_aa: CASSRGGNEQFF
clone_size: medium-sized; j_call: TRBJ2-6; v_call: TRBV6-6; d_call: -; cdr3_length: 16; cdr3_nt: TGTGCCAGCACCCCCCTCTTGGTTTCTGGGGCCAACGTCCTGACTTTC; cdr3_aa: CASTPLLVSGANVLTF
clone_size: many; j_call: TRBJ2-1; v_call: TRBV11-3; d_call: -; cdr3_length: 16; cdr3_nt: TGTGCCAGCAGCCCAGGAGGGGGAGGGGGCCGGGGTGAGCAGTTCTTC; cdr3_aa: CASSPGGGGGRGEQFF
clone_size: -; j_call: TRBJ2-7; v_call: TRBV28; d_call: TRBD2; cdr3_length: 15; cdr3_nt: TGTGCCAGCAGCCTGACTAGCGGGGGGGCATACGAGCAGTACTTC; cdr3_aa: CASSLTSGGAYEQYF
clone_size: few; j_call: TRBJ1-5; v_call: TRBV30; d_call: -; cdr3_length: 12; cdr3_nt: TGTGCCTGGAGTGATGGCAATCAGCCCCAGCATTTT; cdr3_aa: CAWSDGNQPQHF
clone_size: -; j_call: TRBJ2-5; v_call: TRBV18; d_call: -; cdr3_length: 12; cdr3_nt: TGTGCCAGCTCACCACACAGGGAGACCCAGTACTTC; cdr3_aa: CASSPHRETQYF
clone_size: many; j_call: TRBJ2-3; v_call: TRBV20-1; d_call: -; cdr3_length: 14; cdr3_nt: TGCAGTGCTAGAGATGGGGCCAGCGCAGATACGCAGTATTTT; cdr3_aa: CSARDGASADTQYF
clone_size: many; j_call: TRBJ1-2; v_call: TRBV20-1; d_call: -; cdr3_length: 13; cdr3_nt: TGCAGTGCTAGAGATGGTCCGCGCCAAGGCTACACCTTC; cdr3_aa: CSARDGPRQGYTF
clone_size: -; j_call: TRBJ2-1; v_call: TRBV20-1; d_call: -; cdr3_length: 15; cdr3_nt: TGCAGTGCTTCCAAGCGGTCAGGCTCCTACAATGAGCAGTTCTTC; cdr3_aa: CSASKRSGSYNEQFF
clone_size: many; j_call: TRBJ1-5; v_call: TRBV20-1; d_call: -; cdr3_length: 14; cdr3_nt: TGCAGTGCTAGAGGGGGATCTGGCAATCAGCCCCAGCATTTT; cdr3_aa: CSARGGSGNQPQHF
clone_size: many; j_call: TRBJ2-7; v_call: TRBV10-3; d_call: TRBD2; cdr3_length: 14; cdr3_nt: TGTGCCATCAGACCTAGCGGGGAACCCTACGAGCAGTACTTC; cdr3_aa: CAIRPSGEPYEQYF
clone_size: many; j_call: TRBJ1-2; v_call: TRBV6-5; d_call: TRBD1; cdr3_length: 15; cdr3_nt: TGTGCCAGCAGTCGCCGGACAGGGAAGGACTATGGCTACACCTTC; cdr3_aa: CASSRRTGKDYGYTF
clone_size: many; j_call: TRBJ2-2; v_call: TRBV10-3; d_call: TRBD1; cdr3_length: 14; cdr3_nt: TGTGCCATAAAGACAGGGGCCGACACCGGGGAGCTGTTTTTT; cdr3_aa: CAIKTGADTGELFF
clone_size: -; j_call: TRBJ2-5; v_call: TRBV11-2; d_call: -; cdr3_length: 14; cdr3_nt: TGTGCCAGCAGCGCCCAGCGGGCTTCGGAGACCCAGTACTTC; cdr3_aa: CASSAQRASETQYF
clone_size: many; j_call: TRBJ1-1; v_call: TRBV5-1; d_call: TRBD1; cdr3_length: 15; cdr3_nt: TGCGCCAGTAACAGGGGGCTTATGATGAACACTGAAGCTTTCTTT; cdr3_aa: CASNRGLMMNTEAFF
clone_size: many; j_call: TRBJ2-3; v_call: TRBV29-1; d_call: -; cdr3_length: 13; cdr3_nt: TGCAGCGTTTCCCAGGGAGGCACAGATACGCAGTATTTT; cdr3_aa: CSVSQGGTDTQYF
clone_size: -; j_call: TRBJ2-7; v_call: TRBV5-4; d_call: -; cdr3_length: 12; cdr3_nt: TGTGCCAGCAGCCAAATATATGGGGAGCAGTACTTC; cdr3_aa: CASSQIYGEQYF
clone_size: -; j_call: TRBJ2-1; v_call: TRBV18; d_call: -; cdr3_length: 15; cdr3_nt: TGTGCCAGCTCACCGAACACAGGAACCGGCAATGAGCAGTTCTTC; cdr3_aa: CASSPNTGTGNEQFF
clone_size: many; j_call: TRBJ1-5; v_call: TRBV7-9; d_call: TRBD1; cdr3_length: 15; cdr3_nt: TGTGCCAGCAGCAACGACAGGGGGCAAGGCCAGCCCCAGCATTTT; cdr3_aa: CASSNDRGQGQPQHF
clone_size: many; j_call: TRBJ1-5; v_call: TRBV5-5; d_call: -; cdr3_length: 13; cdr3_nt: TGTGCCAGCAGCCAGGGTGACAATCAGCCCCAGCATTTT; cdr3_aa: CASSQGDNQPQHF